This T cell receptor beta chain originates from a study of persistence of HIV-infected CD4 T cells. The libraries were made with immunoSEQ version 4 in survey mode. Clones were sequenced by immunoSEQ multiplex PCR, and TCRdb holds only the in-frame ones, with some missing. The sample has around 39,000 clones; 80% to 85% are singletons. Cells were stimulated with overlapping HIV-1 Gag 15-mer peptides. Memory cells lacking CD40L and CD69 with high CD45RO were sorted. Trimming cost V 0 bases and J 0 bases; bases outside gene matches: 17. The CDR3 has 20 amino acids. In germline, CDR1 is SGHRS, CDR2 YFSETQ. As regards this clone: Its antigen remains unidentified.

The clonotype was recovered from an adult with HIV. The donor label of this sample is uncertain. The sequenced sample was cultured CD4+ T cells from PBMCs, obtained from a patient who received antiretroviral therapy. V is TRBV5-1 and J is TRBJ1-1; TRBD1 matches 7 bases. The CDR3 is CASSLGMRRGASYMNTEAFF. In nucleotides, the CDR3 is TGCGCCAGCAGCTTGGGGATGCGCAGGGGGGCTTCCTACATGAACACTGAAGCTTTCTTT.